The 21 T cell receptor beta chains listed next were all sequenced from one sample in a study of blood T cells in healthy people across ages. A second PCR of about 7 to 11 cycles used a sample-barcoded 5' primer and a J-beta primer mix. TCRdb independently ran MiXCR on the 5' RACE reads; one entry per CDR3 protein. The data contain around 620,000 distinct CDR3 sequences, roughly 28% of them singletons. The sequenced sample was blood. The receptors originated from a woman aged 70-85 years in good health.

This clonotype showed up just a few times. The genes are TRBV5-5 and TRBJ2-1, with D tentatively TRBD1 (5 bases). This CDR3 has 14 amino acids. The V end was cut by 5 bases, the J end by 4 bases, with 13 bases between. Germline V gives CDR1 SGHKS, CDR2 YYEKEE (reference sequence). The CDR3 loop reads CASRKDTEYNEQFF. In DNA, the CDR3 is TGTGCCAGCAGAAAGGACACCGAATACAATGAGCAGTTCTTC.

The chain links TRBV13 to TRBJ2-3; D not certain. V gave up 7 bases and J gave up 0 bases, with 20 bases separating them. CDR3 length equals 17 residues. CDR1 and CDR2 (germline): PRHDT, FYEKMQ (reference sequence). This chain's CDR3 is CASKKLSSQSSTDTQYF. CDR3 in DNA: TGTGCCAGCAAGAAATTGTCGTCCCAGTCTAGCACAGATACGCAGTATTTT.

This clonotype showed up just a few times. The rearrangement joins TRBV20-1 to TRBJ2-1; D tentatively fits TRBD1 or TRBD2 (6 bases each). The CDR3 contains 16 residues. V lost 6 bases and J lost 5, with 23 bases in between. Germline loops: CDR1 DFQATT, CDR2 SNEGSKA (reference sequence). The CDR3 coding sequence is TGCAGTGCACATGCCCCGGGAAAGAGGGGGGACAATGAGCAGTTCTTC. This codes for CSAHAPGKRGDNEQFF.

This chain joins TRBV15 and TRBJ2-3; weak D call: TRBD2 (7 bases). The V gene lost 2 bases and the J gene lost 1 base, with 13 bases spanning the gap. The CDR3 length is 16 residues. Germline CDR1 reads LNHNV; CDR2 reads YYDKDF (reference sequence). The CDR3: CATSRTGGRGTDTQYF. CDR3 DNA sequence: TGTGCCACCAGCAGAACCGGGGGGCGCGGCACAGATACGCAGTATTTT.

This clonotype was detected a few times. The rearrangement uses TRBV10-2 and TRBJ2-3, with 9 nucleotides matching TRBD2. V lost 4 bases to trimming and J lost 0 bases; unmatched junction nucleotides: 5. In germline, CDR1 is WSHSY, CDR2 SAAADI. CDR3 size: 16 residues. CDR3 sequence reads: CASSGRGGASTDTQYF. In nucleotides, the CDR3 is TGCGCCAGCAGTGGTCGCGGGGGGGCTAGCACAGATACGCAGTATTTT.

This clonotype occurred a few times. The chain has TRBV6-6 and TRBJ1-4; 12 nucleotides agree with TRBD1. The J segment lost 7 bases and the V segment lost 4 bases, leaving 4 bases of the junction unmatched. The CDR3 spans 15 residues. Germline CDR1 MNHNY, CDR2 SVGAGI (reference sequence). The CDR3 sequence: CASSSGTGGGEKLFF. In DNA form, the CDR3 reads TGTGCCAGCAGTTCCGGGACAGGGGGCGGTGAAAAACTGTTTTTT.

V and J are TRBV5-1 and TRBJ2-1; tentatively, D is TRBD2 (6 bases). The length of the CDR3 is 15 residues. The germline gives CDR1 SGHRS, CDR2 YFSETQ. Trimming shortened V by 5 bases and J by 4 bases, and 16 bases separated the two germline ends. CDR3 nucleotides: TGCGCCAGCAGTACCAATCGGGAGAGATACAATGAGCAGTTCTTC. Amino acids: CASSTNRERYNEQFF.

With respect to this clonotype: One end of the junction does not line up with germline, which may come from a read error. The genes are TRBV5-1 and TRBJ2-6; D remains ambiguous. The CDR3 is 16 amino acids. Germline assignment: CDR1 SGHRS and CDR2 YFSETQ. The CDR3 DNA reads TGTGCCAGCAGCTTGACGTTTTCCTCTGGGGCCAACGTCCTGACTTTC. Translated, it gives CASSLTFSSGANVLTF.

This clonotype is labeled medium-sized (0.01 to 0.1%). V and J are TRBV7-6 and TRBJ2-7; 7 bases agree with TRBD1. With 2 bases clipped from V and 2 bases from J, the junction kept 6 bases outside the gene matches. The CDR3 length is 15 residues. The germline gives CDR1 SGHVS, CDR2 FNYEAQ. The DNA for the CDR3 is TGTGCCAGCAGCTTAATTCAGGGGGAGACCTACGAGCAGTACTTC. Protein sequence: CASSLIQGETYEQYF.

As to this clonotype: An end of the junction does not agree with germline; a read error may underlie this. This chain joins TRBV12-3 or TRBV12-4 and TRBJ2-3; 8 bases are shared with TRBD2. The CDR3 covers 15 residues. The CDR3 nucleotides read TGTGCCAGCAGTTATCGGGGGGGGAGAGCAGATATGCAGTATTTT. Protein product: CASSYRGGRADMQYF.

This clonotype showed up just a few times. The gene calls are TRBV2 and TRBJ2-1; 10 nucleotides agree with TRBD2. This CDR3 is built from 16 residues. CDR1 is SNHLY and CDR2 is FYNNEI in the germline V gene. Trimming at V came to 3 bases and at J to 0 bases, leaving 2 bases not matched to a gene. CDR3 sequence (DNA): TGTGCCAGCAGTGAGATAGCGGGGGGCTCCTACAATGAGCAGTTCTTC. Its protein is CASSEIAGGSYNEQFF.

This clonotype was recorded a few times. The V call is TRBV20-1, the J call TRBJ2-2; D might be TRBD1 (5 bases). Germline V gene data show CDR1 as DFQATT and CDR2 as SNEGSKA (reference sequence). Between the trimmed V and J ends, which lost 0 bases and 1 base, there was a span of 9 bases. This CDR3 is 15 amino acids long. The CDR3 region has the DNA TGCAGTGCTAGAGAAGGGGCCTTGAACACCGGGGAGCTGTTTTTT. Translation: CSAREGALNTGELFF.

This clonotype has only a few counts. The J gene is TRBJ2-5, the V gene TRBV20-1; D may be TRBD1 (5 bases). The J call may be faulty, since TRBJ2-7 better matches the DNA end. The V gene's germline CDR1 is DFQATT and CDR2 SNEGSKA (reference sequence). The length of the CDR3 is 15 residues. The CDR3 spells CSARDSGPGPYEQYF. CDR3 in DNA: TGCAGTGCTAGAGATTCAGGGCCAGGGCCCTACGAGCAGTACTTC.

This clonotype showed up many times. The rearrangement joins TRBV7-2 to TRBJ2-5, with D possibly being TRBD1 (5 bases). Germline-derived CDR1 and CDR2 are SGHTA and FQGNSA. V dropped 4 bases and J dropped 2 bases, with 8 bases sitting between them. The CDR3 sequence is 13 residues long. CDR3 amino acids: CASSSRTQETQYF. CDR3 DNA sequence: TGTGCCAGCAGCTCGCGGACACAAGAGACCCAGTACTTC.

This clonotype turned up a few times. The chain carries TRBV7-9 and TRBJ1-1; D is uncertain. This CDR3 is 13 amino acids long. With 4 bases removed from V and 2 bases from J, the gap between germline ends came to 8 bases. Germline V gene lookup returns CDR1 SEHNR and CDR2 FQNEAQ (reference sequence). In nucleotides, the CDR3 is TGTGCCAGCAGCTGGACTGAAAACACTGAAGCTTTCTTT. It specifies CASSWTENTEAFF. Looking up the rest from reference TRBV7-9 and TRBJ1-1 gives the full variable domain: DTGVSQNPRHKITKRGQNVTFRCDPISEHNRLYWYRQTLGQGPEFLTYFQNEAQLEKSRLLSDRFSAERPKGSFSTLEIQRTEQGDSAMYLCASSWTENTEAFFGQGTRLTVV.

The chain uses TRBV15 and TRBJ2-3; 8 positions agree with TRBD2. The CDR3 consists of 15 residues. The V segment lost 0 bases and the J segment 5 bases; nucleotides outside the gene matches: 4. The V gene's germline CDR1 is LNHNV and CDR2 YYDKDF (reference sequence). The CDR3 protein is CATSRDGGLGDTQYF. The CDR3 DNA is TGTGCCACCAGCAGAGATGGGGGACTAGGAGATACGCAGTATTTT.

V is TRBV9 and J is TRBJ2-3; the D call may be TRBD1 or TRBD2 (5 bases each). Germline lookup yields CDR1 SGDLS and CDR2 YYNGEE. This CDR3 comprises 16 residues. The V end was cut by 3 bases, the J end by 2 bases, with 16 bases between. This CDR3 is CASSETPGRYTDTQYF. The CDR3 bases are TGTGCCAGCAGCGAAACACCGGGACGGTACACAGATACGCAGTATTTT.

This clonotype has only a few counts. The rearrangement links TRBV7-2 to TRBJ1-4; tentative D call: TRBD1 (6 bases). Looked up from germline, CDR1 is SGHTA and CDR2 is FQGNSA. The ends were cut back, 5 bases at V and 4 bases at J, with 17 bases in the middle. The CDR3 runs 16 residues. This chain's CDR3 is CASSLTSGQSNEKLFF. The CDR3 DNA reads TGTGCCAGCAGCCTAACCTCTGGACAGAGTAATGAAAAACTGTTTTTT. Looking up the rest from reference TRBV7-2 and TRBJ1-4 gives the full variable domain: GAGVSQSPSNKVTEKGKDVELRCDPISGHTALYWYRQSLGQGLEFLIYFQGNSAPDKSGLPSDRFSAERTGGSVSTLTIQRTQQEDSAVYLCASSLTSGQSNEKLFFGSGTQLSVL.

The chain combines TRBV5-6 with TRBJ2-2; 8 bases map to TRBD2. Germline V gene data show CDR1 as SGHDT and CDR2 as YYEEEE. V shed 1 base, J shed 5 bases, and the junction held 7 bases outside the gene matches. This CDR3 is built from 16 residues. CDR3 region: CASSLRGGRWTGELFF. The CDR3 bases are TGTGCCAGCAGCTTGCGGGGGGGACGATGGACCGGGGAGCTGTTTTTT.

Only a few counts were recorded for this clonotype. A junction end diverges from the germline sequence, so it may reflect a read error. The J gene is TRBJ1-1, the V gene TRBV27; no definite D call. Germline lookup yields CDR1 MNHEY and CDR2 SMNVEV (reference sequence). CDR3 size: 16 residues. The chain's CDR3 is CASSLFGPFLNTEAFF. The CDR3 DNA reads TGTGCCAGCAGTTTATTCGGGCCCTTCTTGAACACTGAGGCTTTCTTT.

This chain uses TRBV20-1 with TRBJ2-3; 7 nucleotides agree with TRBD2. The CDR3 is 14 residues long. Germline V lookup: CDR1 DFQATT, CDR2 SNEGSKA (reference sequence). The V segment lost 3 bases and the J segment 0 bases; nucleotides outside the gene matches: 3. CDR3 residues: CSARDSGSTDTQYF. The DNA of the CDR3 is TGCAGTGCTAGGGATAGCGGGAGCACAGATACGCAGTATTTT.